This TCR beta chain originates from a study of blood T cell repertoires in COVID-19. V dropped 1 base and J dropped 5 bases, with 9 bases sitting between them. The CDR3 is 13 amino acids. CDR1 is SGHDT and CDR2 is YYEEEE in the germline V gene. Only in-frame clones appear in the TCRdb table, and some are missing; sequencing was by immunoSEQ multiplex PCR. The sample lists 35,000 to 50,000 clones, around 83% seen once, with about an eighth in the top ten. This TCR came from a human donor in a cohort sampled during active COVID-19. Sequencing was performed on peripheral blood. The rearrangement links TRBV5-6 to TRBJ2-5; D is possibly TRBD2 (5 bases). Here the CDR3 DNA reads TGTGCCAGCAGCTTGCGGTCGGGGGAGACCCAGTACTTC. Translation gives CASSLRSGETQYF.